These 21 T cell receptor beta chains share one sample of origin, sequenced in a study of molecular identifiers for immune sequencing clone quantification. TCRdb reprocessed the PCR reads via MiXCR and lists one record per CDR3 protein. The sample has some 320,000 distinct CDR3 sequences; 20% to 25% are singletons. Sequencing input: naive CD8+ T cells from blood, with Jurkat cell RNA spiked in. The subset: FACS-sorted CD8+CD4-CCR7+CD45RA+ naive T cells. The source is a human donor in good health. Some libraries in this study had Jurkat cell RNA spiked in.

This clonotype was observed many times. V and J are TRBV5-6 and TRBJ2-2; D is undetermined. Trimming pared 4 bases from V and 2 bases from J, leaving 9 bases between. This CDR3 is 14 amino acids long. Germline assignment: CDR1 SGHDT and CDR2 YYEEEE. This CDR3 reads CASSVLSNTGELFF. The CDR3 region has the DNA TGTGCCAGCAGCGTACTAAGTAACACCGGGGAGCTGTTTTTT.

This clonotype was counted many times. This chain connects TRBV29-1 to TRBJ2-1, with 7 bases fitting TRBD2. CDR3 size: 14 residues. Trimming cost V 6 bases and J 3 bases; bases outside gene matches: 8. Germline V gives CDR1 SQVTM, CDR2 ANQGSEA. The CDR3 DNA reads TGCAGCGTAGGAAGAGCGGGGATCTACAATGAGCAGTTCTTC. Protein product: CSVGRAGIYNEQFF.

In the case of this clonotype: With a much larger clone just one base away, this may be a read error. The rearrangement joins TRBV20-1 to TRBJ2-5, with D perhaps TRBD2 (5 bases). The CDR3 contains 14 residues. CDR1 DFQATT and CDR2 SNEGSKA come from the germline V gene (reference sequence). The DNA for the CDR3 is TGCGGTGGAAGATTTGGCGGGCTGGCGGAGACCCAGTACTTC. Encoded protein: CGGRFGGLAETQYF.

This clonotype was counted ten times or more. V gene TRBV15 combines with J gene TRBJ2-7; D is possibly TRBD2 (6 bases). The germline gives CDR1 LNHNV, CDR2 YYDKDF (reference sequence). The V and J ends lost 0 bases and 3 bases respectively, with 9 bases between them. The CDR3 spans 14 residues. Here the CDR3 DNA reads TGTGCCACCAGCAGAGATGGAGGGGTCTACGAGCAGTACTTC. Translation gives CATSRDGGVYEQYF.

Worth noting for this clonotype: This may be a read error, as it is one base from a much larger clone. CDR3 in DNA: TGTGCCAGCGCCGGGGTCTTTGGAGACACCATATATTTT. Translating it yields CASAGVFGDTIYF. The gene calls are TRBV6-1 and TRBJ1-3; D is uncertain. The CDR3 runs to 13 residues. In germline, CDR1 is MNHNS, CDR2 SASEGT.

This clonotype occurred many times. The CDR3 bases are TGTGCCAGCAGTGAATATGAACATCCCCAAGAGACCCAGTACTTC. It specifies CASSEYEHPQETQYF. The V gene is TRBV25-1, the J gene TRBJ2-5; D remains ambiguous. The CDR3 loop spans 15 amino acids. Between the trimmed V and J ends, which lost 0 bases and 1 base, there was a span of 9 bases. Germline V CDR1 and CDR2: MGHDK, SYGVNS.

This clonotype appeared a few times. The V and J genes are TRBV4-1 and TRBJ1-2; D is uncertain. Germline lookup yields CDR1 MGHRA and CDR2 YSYEKL. The ends were cut back, 0 bases at V and 4 bases at J, with 3 bases in the middle. The CDR3 covers 12 residues. The CDR3 protein is CASSQDVYGYTF. The CDR3 bases are TGCGCCAGCAGCCAAGATGTCTATGGCTACACCTTC.

This clonotype was counted many times. This sequence joins TRBV6-5 and TRBJ2-2; D unclear. This CDR3 region has 14 residues. Germline-derived CDR1 and CDR2 are MNHEY and SVGAGI. Trimming removed 0 bases from V and 6 bases from J, with 8 bases in between. In DNA, the CDR3 is TGTGCCAGCAGTTACTCGCAGGAACCCGGGGAGCTGTTTTTT. It codes for CASSYSQEPGELFF.

A few counts support this clonotype. It may be a read error: a sequence one base away is much more abundant. This chain links TRBV28 with TRBJ1-1; 9 nucleotides match TRBD1. The CDR3 runs to 14 residues. Germline assignment: CDR1 MDHEN and CDR2 SYDVKM. The chain's CDR3 is CASKNRGLGTGAFF. CDR3 nucleotide sequence: TGTGCCAGCAAGAACAGGGGGCTGGGCACTGGAGCTTTCTTT.

This clonotype came up many times. The J gene is TRBJ1-5, the V gene TRBV28, with TRBD1 as a possible D gene (6 bases). Trimming pared 2 bases from V and 9 bases from J, leaving 14 bases between. Germline CDR1 reads MDHEN; CDR2 reads SYDVKM. The CDR3 extends over 14 amino acids. The CDR3 nucleotides are TGTGCCAGCAGTTTAAGGGGGGCCAGCGGGCCCCAGCATTTT. This translates into CASSLRGASGPQHF.

J is TRBJ2-1 and V is TRBV7-2; D perhaps matches TRBD2 (5 bases). Germline CDR1 is SGHTA and CDR2 is FQGNSA. V dropped 4 bases and J dropped 2 bases, with 21 bases sitting between them. The CDR3 consists of 18 residues. The CDR3 nucleotides read TGTGCCAGCAGCTCCCTGAACGAGCGGCGTGTAACCTACAATGAGCAGTTCTTC. Translated: CASSSLNERRVTYNEQFF.

This clonotype was seen a few times. Lacking the conserved final phenylalanine or tryptophan, this CDR3 likely reflects a read error. The chain uses TRBV27 and TRBJ1-1, with unresolved D. This CDR3 is 13 amino acids long. Trimming stripped 0 bases from V and 1 base from J, with 3 bases between. Germline CDR1 and CDR2: MNHEY and SMNVEV (reference sequence). The CDR3 is CASSLSRNTEAFS. The CDR3 DNA reads TGTGCCAGCAGTTTATCCAGGAACACTGAAGCTTTCTCT.

This clonotype was picked up a small number of times. V usage is TRBV28 and J usage is TRBJ1-5; TRBD1 is a possible D gene (6 bases). Looked up from germline, CDR1 is MDHEN and CDR2 is SYDVKM. The V end was cut by 9 bases, the J end by 0 bases, with 21 bases between. This CDR3 is 17 amino acids long. CDR3 nucleotides: TGTGCCAGTACCCATAAGGACAGCAAGTATAGCAATCAGCCCCAGCATTTT. It codes for CASTHKDSKYSNQPQHF.

This clonotype was found many times. The chain combines TRBV6-6 with TRBJ2-7, with a tentative D call TRBD1 (6 bases). The CDR3 has 15 amino acids. The V and J ends lost 4 bases and 0 bases respectively, with 13 bases between them. CDR1 and CDR2 (germline): MNHNY, SVGAGI (reference sequence). CDR3 region: CASSSNRDYSYEQYF. CDR3 in DNA: TGTGCCAGCAGTTCAAACAGGGATTACTCCTACGAGCAGTACTTC.

This clonotype occurred many times. The chain has TRBV5-1 and TRBJ2-3, with 7 bases that match TRBD1. Germline V gives CDR1 SGHRS, CDR2 YFSETQ. V was pared by 4 bases and J by 0 bases, with 11 bases of the junction left unmatched. The CDR3 contains 17 residues. CDR3 region: CASSDGTVLVSTDTQYF. In nucleotides, the CDR3 is TGCGCCAGCAGCGACGGGACAGTGCTTGTTAGCACAGATACGCAGTATTTT.

Turning to this clonotype: Compared with germline, one end of the junction differs, possibly owing to a read error. V and J are TRBV18 and TRBJ2-4; unclear D gene. Looked up from germline, CDR1 is KGHSH and CDR2 is LQKENI. This CDR3 contains 14 residues. The CDR3 DNA reads as TGTGCCTGCTCAGATCCCCAGGCACAAAACATTCAGTACTTC. Its protein product is CACSDPQAQNIQYF.

This clonotype was observed once. This may stem from a read error, because a much larger clone lies one nucleotide away. The chain employs TRBV29-1 and TRBJ1-4; D is unclear. CDR1 SQVTM and CDR2 ANQGSEA come from the germline V gene. CDR3 size: 12 residues. CDR3 bases: TGCAGCGTTGAAGGGAATAATGAAGAACTGTTTTTT. It yields the protein CSVEGNNEELFF.

This clonotype has a count of ten or more. J is TRBJ2-5 and V is TRBV14; D gene uncertain. The ends were cut back, 1 base at V and 10 bases at J, with 10 bases in the middle. The V gene's germline CDR1 is SGHDN and CDR2 FVKESK. This CDR3 is built from 12 residues. The CDR3 DNA follows: TGTGCCAGCAGCCAAGTAAGGGCACGCCAGTACTTC. It translates to CASSQVRARQYF. The entire variable domain, with the rest obtained from reference TRBV14 and TRBJ2-5, is as follows: EAGVTQFPSHSVIEKGQTVTLRCDPISGHDNLYWYRRVMGKEIKFLLHFVKESKQDESGMPNNRFLAERTGGTYSTLKVQPAELEDSGVYFCASSQVRARQYFGPGTRLLVL.

In this sample, this clonotype turned up many times. The rearrangement links TRBV12-3 or TRBV12-4 to TRBJ2-3; 8 bases are a match to TRBD2. The length of the CDR3 is 15 residues. The V segment lost 5 bases and the J segment 5 bases; nucleotides outside the gene matches: 9. The CDR3: CASSKSGSRIDTQYF. CDR3 nucleotides: TGTGCCAGCAGTAAGAGCGGGAGTCGGATAGATACGCAGTATTTT.

This clonotype showed up many times. V is TRBV28 and J is TRBJ2-5; TRBD2 is a possible D gene (5 bases). The germline V and J ends were trimmed by 4 bases and 4 bases, with 13 bases remaining between them. Germline CDR1 MDHEN, CDR2 SYDVKM. This CDR3 comprises 14 residues. The CDR3 loop reads CASSSPSGGETQYF. CDR3 nucleotide sequence: TGTGCCAGCAGTTCCCCTAGTGGAGGAGAGACCCAGTACTTC.

The chain carries TRBV27 and TRBJ2-3; TRBD2 agrees at 7 bases. The germline V gene has CDR1 MNHEY and CDR2 SMNVEV (reference sequence). The V segment lost 0 bases and the J segment 1 base; nucleotides outside the gene matches: 7. The CDR3 has 17 residues. CDR3 loop: CASSLSALAARTDTQYF. The CDR3 DNA reads TGTGCCAGCAGTTTATCGGCGCTAGCGGCACGCACAGATACGCAGTATTTT.